This T cell receptor (beta chain) was found in a study of post-analysis software for immune sequencing data. Study findings and constraints: Clustering by F measure revealed strong co-clustering among samples prepared together in one batch. People with multiple sclerosis had a significantly lower normalized Chao1 diversity than controls did. About 5 TRBV segments, including TRBV5-6, TRBV5-1 and TRBV20-1, were more frequent in patients than controls.

With V trimmed by 6 bases and J by 5 bases, 9 bases remained unmatched. Germline V gene data show CDR1 as MNHEY and CDR2 as SVGAGI. The CDR3 is 14 amino acids. To note about this clonotype: The target antigen is unknown.

Every TCR beta cDNA library bore unique molecular identifiers. Roughly 0.5 million cDNA molecules were obtained from roughly 1 to 10 million T cells. In TCRdb, the PCR reads were re-called with MiXCR into one record per CDR3 protein. The sample lists about 540,000 distinct CDR3 sequences; about a third were seen once. The specimen was blood. The rearrangement joins TRBV6-5 to TRBJ1-1; 7 positions match TRBD1. The sequence derives from a girl aged 2-17 years with multiple sclerosis. The CDR3 nucleotides are TGTGCCAGCAGGTCGGGGACAGTAGGAACTGAAGCTTTCTTT. It yields the protein CASRSGTVGTEAFF.